These 21 T cell receptor beta chains were sequenced from one sample in a study of shared clonotypes between healthy human individuals (dated by TCRdb to about 2020). Libraries were built with the immunoSEQ multiplex PCR assay. TCRdb holds this immuneACCESS table with in-frame rearrangements only. Some clones are missing; in checked studies, unresolved V genes explain under half, and the rest has no known cause. The sample yields 950,000 to 1,300,000 clones; 60% to 80% were counted once. The biggest ten clones account for about 1.5% of the sample. Specimen: memory CD4+ T cells sorted from blood. The cell subset or site label, read with the paper, signifies: CD45RA-negative fraction. The receptors originated from a man between 18 and 29 years old in good health.

The chain employs TRBV19 and TRBJ2-3, with D unclear. Germline V lookup: CDR1 LNHDA, CDR2 SQIVND (reference sequence). V dropped 5 bases and J dropped 1 base, with 7 bases sitting between them. The CDR3 is made up of 13 amino acids. CDR3 sequence: CASSPSGTDTQYF. The CDR3 DNA is TGTGCCAGTAGTCCTTCAGGCACAGATACGCAGTATTTT.

There are a few counts of this clone. This sequence joins TRBV5-1 and TRBJ1-2, with 7 bases aligning to TRBD1. Trimming cost V 6 bases and J 0 bases; bases outside gene matches: 14. This CDR3 comprises 17 residues. Germline V gene lookup returns CDR1 SGHRS and CDR2 YFSETQ. The CDR3 sequence is CASNPTGVLIPNYGYTF. CDR3 DNA sequence: TGCGCCAGCAACCCAACAGGGGTCCTTATACCTAACTATGGCTACACCTTC.

The chain has TRBV18 and TRBJ1-5; 7 bases map to TRBD1. After removal of 0 bases from V and 5 bases from J, the junction contained 7 bases not matched to a gene. Germline values: CDR1 KGHSH, CDR2 LQKENI. The CDR3 consists of 16 residues. The CDR3 DNA reads TGTGCCAGCTCACCACCTGACAGGGTCGGGTATCAGCCCCAGCATTTT. It is translated as CASSPPDRVGYQPQHF.

In this sample, this clone turned up many times. J is TRBJ2-7 and V is TRBV30; the D is unclear. The CDR3 runs to 13 residues. The ends were cut back, 1 base at V and 6 bases at J, with 13 bases in the middle. Germline CDR1 is GTSNPN and CDR2 is SVGIG (reference sequence). CDR3 residues: CAWSASPWVEQYF. The CDR3 DNA reads as TGTGCCTGGAGTGCCAGCCCCTGGGTCGAGCAGTACTTC.

J is TRBJ2-5 and V is TRBV27; TRBD1 agrees at 11 bases. This CDR3 region has 16 residues. The germline gives CDR1 MNHEY, CDR2 SMNVEV (reference sequence). Losses at the gene ends were 6 bases for V and 2 bases for J; bases not matched to a gene: 8. The chain's CDR3 is CASRRTGTGGQETQYF. For the CDR3, the DNA is TGTGCCAGCAGGCGTACGGGGACAGGGGGACAAGAGACCCAGTACTTC.

The chain has TRBV11-2 and TRBJ2-7; 12 bases align to TRBD1. The CDR3 loop spans 15 amino acids. Germline-derived CDR1 and CDR2 are SGHAT and FQNNGV. V shed 5 bases, J shed 12 bases, and the junction held 14 bases outside the gene matches. The CDR3 coding sequence is TGTGCCAGCAGCCCGGGACAGGGGGCTTGGGCAGGGCTGTACTTC. Its translation is CASSPGQGAWAGLYF.

The rearrangement links TRBV29-1 to TRBJ2-7; tentative D call: TRBD2 (6 bases). CDR1 and CDR2 (germline): SQVTM, ANQGSEA. This CDR3 has 15 residues. V lost 5 bases to trimming and J lost 3 bases, with 20 bases between them. The CDR3 here is CSVQYGGRSNYEQYF. As DNA, the CDR3 is TGCAGCGTTCAATACGGGGGACGGAGCAACTACGAGCAGTACTTC.

Only a few counts were recorded for this clone. Other DNA sequences in the same sample also yield this CDR3. The chain combines TRBV12-5 with TRBJ1-1; D is uncertain. The CDR3 length is 13 residues. Trimming removed 1 base from V and 1 base from J, with 4 bases in between. In germline, CDR1 is LGHNT, CDR2 FRNRAP. In DNA, the CDR3 is TGTGCTAGTGGTTTGGAGGCGAACACTGAAGCTTTCTTT. Encoded protein: CASGLEANTEAFF.

The chain's CDR3 is CASSPWRNTIYF. The CDR3 nucleotides are TGTGCCAGCAGCCCCTGGCGGAACACCATATATTTT. This chain links TRBV6-6 with TRBJ1-3; D gene uncertain. Germline lookup yields CDR1 MNHNY and CDR2 SVGAGI (reference sequence). The CDR3 length is 12 residues. V lost 6 bases to trimming and J lost 7 bases, with 10 bases between them.

On this clone itself: The sample carries other DNA sequences with the same CDR3. This chain joins TRBV28 and TRBJ2-4, with TRBD2 as a possible D gene (6 bases). Trimming took off 6 bases at V and 1 base at J, with 10 bases between the two ends. The germline V gene encodes CDR1 MDHEN and CDR2 SYDVKM. There are 14 residues in the CDR3. The CDR3 DNA reads as TGTGCCAGCAGCCTTGGGGGGGCCAAAAACATTCAGTACTTC. Encoded protein: CASSLGGAKNIQYF.

The rearrangement links TRBV2 to TRBJ1-1; D is possibly TRBD1 (6 bases). Trimming removed 6 bases at V and 6 bases at J, with 20 bases between. The germline CDR1 and CDR2 sequences are SNHLY and FYNNEI. CDR3 length: 15 amino acids. CDR3 amino acids: CASSQTGNGGAEAFF. In DNA, the CDR3 is TGTGCCAGCAGCCAAACAGGGAATGGGGGTGCTGAAGCTTTCTTT.

Concerning this clone: In the same sample, other DNA sequences code for this CDR3. V usage is TRBV7-2 and J usage is TRBJ1-4, with D unresolved. The length of the CDR3 is 13 residues. The ends were cut back, 3 bases at V and 5 bases at J, with 7 bases in the middle. CDR1 is SGHTA, CDR2 FQGNSA, per germline. The CDR3 region has the DNA TGTGCCAGCAGCTTCGTTGTAAATGAAAAACTGTTTTTT. Encoded protein: CASSFVVNEKLFF.

This clone was counted once. This specimen includes other DNA sequences encoding the same CDR3. This sequence joins TRBV5-1 and TRBJ2-2; D is ambiguous. This CDR3 is 15 amino acids long. The V gene lost 0 bases and the J gene lost 0 bases, with 6 bases spanning the gap. CDR1 is SGHRS and CDR2 is YFSETQ in the germline V gene. DNA for the CDR3: TGCGCCAGCAGCTTGGACGGTTCGAACACCGGGGAGCTGTTTTTT. Its translation: CASSLDGSNTGELFF.

The chain links TRBV15 to TRBJ1-2, with 7 bases aligning to TRBD1. CDR1 and CDR2 (germline): LNHNV, YYDKDF (reference sequence). Trimming at V came to 1 base and at J to 1 base, leaving 3 bases not matched to a gene. The CDR3 extends over 15 amino acids. The CDR3 region has the DNA TGTGCCACCAGCAGAGGACAGGGCATTAACTATGGCTACACCTTC. This gives the protein CATSRGQGINYGYTF.

The rearrangement joins TRBV18 to TRBJ1-3, with TRBD1 matching 9 bases. Germline CDR1 and CDR2: KGHSH and LQKENI. After removal of 10 bases from V and 0 bases from J, the junction contained 13 bases not matched to a gene. The CDR3 consists of 17 residues. The CDR3 loop reads CATHNDRGSDSGNTIYF. Written as DNA, the CDR3 is TGTGCCACACACAACGACAGGGGGAGCGACTCTGGAAACACCATATATTTT.

The rearrangement joins TRBV11-2 to TRBJ2-2, with D possibly TRBD2 on 5 matching bases. V lost 5 bases to trimming and J lost 4 bases, with 8 bases between them. CDR3 length: 13 residues. The germline gives CDR1 SGHAT, CDR2 FQNNGV. Written as DNA, the CDR3 is TGTGCCAGCAGCCTCAGCGGCACCGGGGAGCTGTTTTTT. It yields the protein CASSLSGTGELFF.

This chain links TRBV18 with TRBJ2-7; D unclear. The length of the CDR3 is 14 residues. V lost 3 bases and J lost 3, with 12 bases in between. Germline V gives CDR1 KGHSH, CDR2 LQKENI. CDR3 DNA: TGTGCCAGCTCACCTGGGGTCGAGAACTACGAGCAGTACTTC. Protein sequence: CASSPGVENYEQYF. The full variable domain, rest sourced from reference TRBV18 and TRBJ2-7, is NAGVMQNPRHLVRRRGQEARLRCSPMKGHSHVYWYRQLPEEGLKFMVYLQKENIIDESGMPKERFSAEFPKEGPSILRIQQVVRGDSAAYFCASSPGVENYEQYFGPGTRLTVT.

The table lists this clone with a few counts. This chain connects TRBV10-1 to TRBJ2-7, with D unresolved. The CDR3 length is 15 residues. Germline V gene data show CDR1 as WNHNN and CDR2 as SYGVQD (reference sequence). Trimming took off 6 bases at V and 5 bases at J, with 20 bases between the two ends. The CDR3 protein is CASSLSLGTRNEQYF. The DNA for the CDR3 is TGCGCCAGCAGCCTGAGCTTGGGCACGCGGAACGAGCAGTACTTC.

This clone was seen a handful of times. The chain recombines TRBV7-9 with TRBJ2-2, with D tentatively TRBD1 (6 bases). CDR1 and CDR2 (germline): SEHNR, FQNEAQ (reference sequence). The CDR3 sequence is 14 residues long. Trimming shortened V by 5 bases and J by 0 bases, and 7 bases separated the two germline ends. DNA of the CDR3: TGTGCCAGCAGCCGGACAGCGAACACCGGGGAGCTGTTTTTT. Translating it yields CASSRTANTGELFF.

The chain uses TRBV7-3 and TRBJ2-7; 10 positions agree with TRBD1. Unmatched junction bases numbered 7, after V lost 8 bases and J lost 6 bases. CDR1 is SGHTA, CDR2 FQGTGA, per germline. This CDR3 is built from 13 residues. CDR3 sequence: CASAPGQGSEQYF. The CDR3 coding sequence is TGTGCCAGCGCCCCGGGACAGGGGTCCGAGCAGTACTTC.

The chain has TRBV10-3 and TRBJ1-1, with no clear D. CDR3 length equals 15 residues. Germline CDR1 is ENHRY and CDR2 is SYGVKD. Trimming pared 0 bases from V and 1 base from J, leaving 9 bases between. The CDR3: CAISESGFRNTEAFF. Here the CDR3 DNA reads TGTGCCATCAGTGAGTCGGGGTTTAGGAACACTGAAGCTTTCTTT.